This T cell receptor (beta chain) originates from a study of blood T cell repertoires in COVID-19 (dated by TCRdb to 2018 to 2020). Some background on the complete study: Samples covering the acute and convalescent phases of COVID-19 were provided by collaborators in the United States, Italy and Spain. The prospective study material was composed of cDNA or gDNA derived from T cells, B-cell-depleted T cells, or PBMCs. Subjects who had been exposed to COVID-19, were actively infected with it, or had recovered from it provided the deeply sampled blood TCRbeta repertoires that made up the dataset. The repertoires were released in a freely available public database meant as a resource for research on the immune response to SARS-CoV-2. The samples were drawn from the first 160 participants of the ongoing ImmuneRACE study and from 950 to 1,500 subjects provided by 6 global collaborators. A de-identified subject ID, COVID-19 status, age in years and sex were almost always included in the sample metadata. Where available, HLA class I and class II types were obtained from metadata supplied by the sample provider rather than from assay-based typing.

Concerning this clone itself: What antigen it recognizes has not been identified. Base qualities are not at hand, and no much larger clone is one base apart.

Participants in the prospective study were aged 18 to 89 years, lived in some 24 United States geographic areas, and enrolled through a virtual design. To assign participants to cohorts, the prospective study relied on clinical history that participants themselves reported in a screening survey and a study questionnaire. Mobile phlebotomists in the prospective study collected whole blood, serum and a nasopharyngeal or oropharyngeal swab from every participant. Prospective study participants could optionally give additional blood draws and questionnaires over an approximately two-month period. Prospective study blood samples were shipped either frozen or at room temperature before DNA extraction. The immunoSEQ Assay, a bias-controlled multiplex PCR, was used to amplify TCRbeta CDR3 regions from genomic DNA. The paper's data handling went like this. The number of nucleated cells in each sample was estimated from the amplification of reference gene primers within the assay. To quantify the absolute abundance of each unique TCRbeta CDR3 rearrangement, sequence reads were collapsed and filtered. Productive Simpson clonality was computed per sample as the square root of Simpson's diversity index over productive rearrangements. Imported from immuneACCESS, the table was reduced by TCRdb to in-frame sequences with V and J called. These copies leave out some clones; in studies compared against another copy, an unresolved V gene accounts for under half, and the cause of the remainder is not known. The V and J calls and clone size are taken from that table; D and trimming were inferred from the DNA. The sample has around 250,000 clones on record, about 81% of them singletons. Approximately 4.5% of the sample is held by the ten biggest clonotypes.

Overall study outcomes, separate from this receptor: How much clinical and demographic metadata was included differed by source and by participant, and the metadata was provided uncurated.

The clonotype originates from a man under 40 with acute COVID-19. The material sequenced was PBMCs or T cells enriched from blood (not recorded which).

CDR3 protein: CASRGQGAGYNEQFF. The bases are TGTGCCAGCAGAGGACAGGGGGCCGGGTACAATGAGCAGTTCTTC. The V and J segments used are TRBV6-5 and TRBJ2-1; a stretch of 11 junction bases matches TRBD1. Reading the germline V gene gives CDR1 MNHEY and CDR2 SVGAGI. Compared with germline, V lacks 6 bases and J lacks 4 bases; bases without a gene match: 5. From its cysteine to its phenylalanine, the CDR3 spans 15 amino acids. The entry retains the CDR3 DNA only, 45 bases that are in frame from base 1.